This T cell receptor (beta chain) was obtained from a study of T cells in localized non-small cell lung cancer. Study conclusions and caveats: Median about 56 top-100 tumor clones were shared with paired adjacent lung. Heterogeneity stays possible, as sequencing covered only one tumor region. A raised T cell density in blood coincided with lengthier overall survival.

Germline CDR1 and CDR2: LNHDA and SQIVND (reference sequence). Trimming removed 7 bases at V and 0 bases at J, with 10 bases between. The CDR3 has 14 residues. For this clone: As yet, its antigen is unknown.

The repertoire was sequenced with immunoSEQ multiplex PCR; TCRdb's copy has only in-frame clones and lacks some. The profile shows tens of thousands of clones, around 93% of them singletons. The rearrangement joins TRBV19 to TRBJ1-3; D is ambiguous. This clonotype was obtained from a female donor older than 55 with stage II lung adenocarcinoma. The sequenced sample was peripheral blood mononuclear cells, obtained before any cancer treatment. CDR3 nucleotides: TGTGCCAGTATAGACGTTCTCTCTGGAAACACCATATATTTT. Its translation: CASIDVLSGNTIYF.